Sequencing of this T cell receptor (beta chain) was carried out in a study of blood T cell repertoires in COVID-19. The V and J ends lost 1 base and 8 bases respectively, with 11 bases between them. The CDR3 is 12 amino acids. Per germline, CDR1 GTSNPN and CDR2 SVGIG (reference sequence). In the authors' methods: Amplifying reference gene primers gave estimates of nucleated cell counts. The data were produced by immunoSEQ multiplex PCR, yet TCRdb's version contains in-frame clones alone and is incomplete. Clonal size and the V and J genes are those of that table, whereas D and trimming came from the DNA. The sample holds roughly 68,000 clones, 91% seen once. The table lists this clone with a few counts. Patients at the Seattle site were enrolled during active infection and followed longitudinally.

The receptor was isolated from a man aged 40-50 years with COVID-19, enrolled during active disease. The rearrangement uses TRBV30 and TRBJ1-2, with a weak D call TRBD1 (5 bases). The sequenced material came from peripheral blood. The CDR3 sequence is CAWSGDAGGYTF. The CDR3 nucleotides read TGTGCCTGGAGTGGGGACGCGGGAGGCTACACCTTC. The complete variable domain, with remaining parts taken from reference TRBV30 and TRBJ1-2, reads SQTIHQWPATLVQPVGSPLSLECTVEGTSNPNLYWYRQAAGRGLQLLFYSVGIGQISSEVPQNLSASRPQDRQFILSSKKLLLSDSGFYLCAWSGDAGGYTFGSGTRLTVV.